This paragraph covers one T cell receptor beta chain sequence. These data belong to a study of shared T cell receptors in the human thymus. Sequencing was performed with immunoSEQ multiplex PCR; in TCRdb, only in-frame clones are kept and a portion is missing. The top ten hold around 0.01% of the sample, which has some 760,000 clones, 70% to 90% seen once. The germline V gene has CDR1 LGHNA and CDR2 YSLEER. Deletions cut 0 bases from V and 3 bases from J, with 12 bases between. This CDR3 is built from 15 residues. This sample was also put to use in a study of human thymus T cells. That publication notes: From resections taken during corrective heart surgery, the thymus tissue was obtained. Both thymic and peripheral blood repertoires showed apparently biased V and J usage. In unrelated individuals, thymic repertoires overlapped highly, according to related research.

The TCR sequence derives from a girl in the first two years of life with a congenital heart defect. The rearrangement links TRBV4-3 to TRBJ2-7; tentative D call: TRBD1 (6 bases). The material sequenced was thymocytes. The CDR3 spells CASSQERTENYEQYF. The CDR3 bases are TGCGCCAGCAGCCAAGAGCGGACAGAGAACTACGAGCAGTACTTC.